This is a list of T cell receptor beta chains from one sample in a study of cytomegalovirus exposure and HLA in healthy donors. The method was immunoSEQ multiplex PCR; TCRdb's version includes in-frame clones alone and lacks a portion of them. The repertoire holds roughly 51,000 clones, with about four fifths as singletons. Sequenced: PBMCs. The receptors come from a boy aged 10-17 years in good health and CMV-seropositive. CDR3s include the opening cysteine and the closing phenylalanine or tryptophan. Only part of the rows carry a size: once, few, many, or a class if the clone is expanded.

abundance | j_gene | v_gene | CDR3aa
NA | TRBJ1-3 | TRBV7-2 | CASSLRSGDTIYF
NA | TRBJ2-5 | TRBV6-1 | CASSPRETQYF
NA | TRBJ2-7 | TRBV25-1 | CAPPLGQGFYEQYF
NA | TRBJ1-2 | TRBV19 | CASRESGYTF
NA | TRBJ1-4 | TRBV7-9 | CASSQLSDRGFGEKLFF
NA | TRBJ1-5 | TRBV7-8 | CASSRDRSYQPQHF
NA | TRBJ1-1 | TRBV6-1 | CASSHGLWNTEAFF
few | TRBJ2-7 | TRBV7-2 | CASSLGANASYEQYF
NA | TRBJ2-4 | TRBV11-3 | CASSHGTGGSIQYF
NA | TRBJ2-3 | TRBV5-4 | CASSLLVAADTQYF
NA | TRBJ1-1 | TRBV7-9 | CASSQTPQGNTEAFF
NA | TRBJ2-7 | TRBV6-6 | CASRSGTGSVQYF
NA | TRBJ2-1 | TRBV7-9 | CASSFFGGDEQFF
NA | TRBJ2-7 | TRBV7-6 | CASSLSQEQYF
NA | TRBJ2-6 | TRBV6-5 | CASRSTGAGANVLTF
few | TRBJ2-7 | TRBV23-1 | CASNHRGSPSYEQYF
NA | TRBJ2-3 | TRBV5-1 | CASSFTGSTDTQYF
few | TRBJ2-1 | TRBV11-3 | CASSHRDSPNEQFF
NA | TRBJ2-3 | TRBV5-4 | CASSLLHYNTDTQYF
NA | TRBJ2-2 | TRBV11-3 | CASSPSWLQNTGELFF
NA | TRBJ1-4 | TRBV27 | CASRQGGQNEKLFF
NA | TRBJ2-1 | TRBV7-2 | CASSFNGQNVNEQFF
NA | TRBJ2-7 | TRBV7-9 | CASSLVTGSEQYF
once | TRBJ2-7 | TRBV28 | CASSLAGGPYEQYF
NA | TRBJ2-7 | TRBV14 | CASSPLANPYEQYF
NA | TRBJ1-2 | TRBV5-4 | CASSLPGEDYGYTF
NA | TRBJ2-3 | TRBV5-1 | CASSLGLAGDTQYF
NA | TRBJ1-1 | TRBV29-1 | CSVVEPREAFF
NA | TRBJ1-6 | TRBV13 | CASSSTSEGLNSPLHF
NA | TRBJ1-4 | TRBV7-9 | CSSSPRQHNEKLFF
NA | TRBJ2-3 | TRBV11-2 | CASSFGGAFSTDTQYF
NA | TRBJ1-1 | TRBV6-5 | CASSYVGQGPEAFF
NA | TRBJ2-4 | TRBV13 | CASSSPDRGLNIQYF
NA | TRBJ2-5 | TRBV6-1 | CASSEFPAGRQETQYF
few | TRBJ1-2 | TRBV4-1 | CASRDLRQDVYGYTF
NA | TRBJ1-6 | TRBV7-8 | CASSHDRASSPLHF
NA | TRBJ2-7 | TRBV4-1 | CASSQDGTGLLSYEQYF
NA | TRBJ2-5 | TRBV5-5 | CASSFSRTGNQETQYF
NA | TRBJ1-1 | TRBV10-2 | CASSQPDRGTSEAFF
NA | TRBJ2-7 | TRBV27 | CASTPPRGRYEQYF
NA | TRBJ2-2 | TRBV27 | CASSLRGPGELFF
NA | TRBJ2-5 | TRBV6-5 | CASEGVHQETQYF
NA | TRBJ1-1 | TRBV5-1 | CASSLTGGRGTEAFF